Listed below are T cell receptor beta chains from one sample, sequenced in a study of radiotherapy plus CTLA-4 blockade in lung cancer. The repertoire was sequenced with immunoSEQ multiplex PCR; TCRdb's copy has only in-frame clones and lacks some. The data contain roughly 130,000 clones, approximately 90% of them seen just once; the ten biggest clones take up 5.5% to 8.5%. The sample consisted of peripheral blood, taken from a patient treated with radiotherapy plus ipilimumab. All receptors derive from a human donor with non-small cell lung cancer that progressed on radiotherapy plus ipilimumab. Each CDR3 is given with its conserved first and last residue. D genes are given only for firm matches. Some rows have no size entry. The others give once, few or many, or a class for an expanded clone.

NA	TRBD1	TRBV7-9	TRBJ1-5	TGTGCCAGCAGCTTACAGACAGGGGAAGGGAATCAGCCCCAGCATTTT	CASSLQTGEGNQPQHF
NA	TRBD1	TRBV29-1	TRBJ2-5	TGCAGCGCCGTGGACAGGGCGCAGACCCACCAAGAGACCCAGTACTTC	CSAVDRAQTHQETQYF
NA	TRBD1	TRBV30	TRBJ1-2	TGTGCCTGGAACAGAGGGGGCAACTATGGCTACACCTTC	CAWNRGGNYGYTF
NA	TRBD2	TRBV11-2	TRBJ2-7	TGTGCCAGCAGCCTTCGACTAGCGGGACCGCCTGGCGAGCAGTACTTC	CASSLRLAGPPGEQYF
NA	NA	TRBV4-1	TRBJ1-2	TGCGCCAGCAGCCAAGGCTGGGGTACTTGGGGCTACACCTTC	CASSQGWGTWGYTF
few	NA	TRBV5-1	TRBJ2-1	TGCGCCAGCAGCAGGGACGCCCCTAATGAGCAGTTCTTC	CASSRDAPNEQFF
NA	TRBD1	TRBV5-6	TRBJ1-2	TGTGCCAGCAGCCCGGGACAGAACTATGGCTACACCTTC	CASSPGQNYGYTF
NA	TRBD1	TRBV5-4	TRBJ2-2	TGTGCCAGCAGCTTAACAGGGGGGACGAACACCGGGGAGCTGTTTTTT	CASSLTGGTNTGELFF
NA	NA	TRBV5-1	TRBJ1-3	TGCGCCAGCAGCTTGGAGTCGGCTTTTTTCGCCTCTGGAAACACCATATATTTT	CASSLESAFFASGNTIYF
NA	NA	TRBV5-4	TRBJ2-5	TGTGCCAGCAGCACCAGGGATCCAGAGACCCAGTACTTC	CASSTRDPETQYF
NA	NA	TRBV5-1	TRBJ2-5	TGCGCCAGCAGCTTCGGGCAGATCCAAGAGACCCAGTACTTC	CASSFGQIQETQYF
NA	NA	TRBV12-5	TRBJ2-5	TGTGCTAGTGGTTTGGTACCGGCCCCCTCGATTGAGACCCAGTACTTC	CASGLVPAPSIETQYF
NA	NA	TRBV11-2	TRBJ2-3	TGTGCCAGCAACCTCCCGACGATCACAGATACGCAGTATTTT	CASNLPTITDTQYF
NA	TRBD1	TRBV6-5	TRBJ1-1	TGTGCCAGCAGTTACTCACCGGGACAGGGGGTTGAAGCTTTCTTT	CASSYSPGQGVEAFF
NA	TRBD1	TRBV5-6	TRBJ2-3	TGTGCCAGCAGCCCGGGGACAGTCACAGATACGCAGTATTTT	CASSPGTVTDTQYF
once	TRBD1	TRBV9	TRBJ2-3	TGTGCCAGCACCCGACAGGGAATGTCCACAGATACGCAGTATTTT	CASTRQGMSTDTQYF
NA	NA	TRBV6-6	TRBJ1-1	TGTGCCAGCAGTTACTCGGGCGGGTACACTGAAGCTTTCTTT	CASSYSGGYTEAFF
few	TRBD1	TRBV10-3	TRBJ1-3	TGTGCCATCAGCCAGATACAGGGGGCCTCTGGAAACACCATATATTTT	CAISQIQGASGNTIYF
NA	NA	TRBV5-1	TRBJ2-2	TGCGCCAGCAGCTTTCGGAGGGGGCAAACTGAGCTGTTTTTT	CASSFRRGQTELFF
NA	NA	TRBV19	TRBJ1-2	TGTGCCAGTAGTATAGAAGGGGTGGCTAACTATGGCTACACCTTC	CASSIEGVANYGYTF
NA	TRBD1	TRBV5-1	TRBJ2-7	TGCGCCAGCAGCTTAGACAGGGGTGTAGAGGGCGAGCAGTACTTC	CASSLDRGVEGEQYF
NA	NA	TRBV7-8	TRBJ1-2	TGTGCCAGCAGCTCACAAGGGAGGGCTAACTATGGCTACACCTTC	CASSSQGRANYGYTF